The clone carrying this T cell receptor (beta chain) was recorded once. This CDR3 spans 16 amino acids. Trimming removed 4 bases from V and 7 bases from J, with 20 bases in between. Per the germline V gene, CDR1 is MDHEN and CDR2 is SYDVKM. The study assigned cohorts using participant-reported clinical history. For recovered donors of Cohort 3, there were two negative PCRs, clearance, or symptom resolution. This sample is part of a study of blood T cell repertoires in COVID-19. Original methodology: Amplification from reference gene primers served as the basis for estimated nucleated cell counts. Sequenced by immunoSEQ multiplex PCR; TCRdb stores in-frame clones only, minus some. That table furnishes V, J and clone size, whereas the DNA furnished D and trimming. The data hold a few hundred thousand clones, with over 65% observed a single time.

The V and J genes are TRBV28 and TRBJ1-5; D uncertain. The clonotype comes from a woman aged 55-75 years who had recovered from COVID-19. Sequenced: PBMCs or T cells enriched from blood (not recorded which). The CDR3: CASSSILARGYQPQHF. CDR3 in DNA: TGTGCCAGCAGTTCGATATTGGCCCGGGGTTACCAGCCCCAGCATTTT.